This TCR beta chain was sequenced during a study of blood T cell repertoires in COVID-19. Germline CDR1 reads ENHRY; CDR2 reads SYGVKD. The CDR3 runs 13 residues. Trimming pared 6 bases from V and 9 bases from J, leaving 12 bases between. Only in-frame clones appear in the TCRdb table, and some are missing; sequencing was by immunoSEQ multiplex PCR. This table holds more than 70,000 clones, just over 85% found once. The rearrangement joins TRBV10-3 to TRBJ1-6; TRBD1 might be the D (5 bases). The TCR was taken from a woman at least 80 years old in a cohort sampled during active or convalescent COVID-19. The specimen sequenced was peripheral blood. In DNA form, the CDR3 reads TGTGCCATCAGAACAGGTGATGGTTCACCCCTCCACTTT. Protein: CAIRTGDGSPLHF.